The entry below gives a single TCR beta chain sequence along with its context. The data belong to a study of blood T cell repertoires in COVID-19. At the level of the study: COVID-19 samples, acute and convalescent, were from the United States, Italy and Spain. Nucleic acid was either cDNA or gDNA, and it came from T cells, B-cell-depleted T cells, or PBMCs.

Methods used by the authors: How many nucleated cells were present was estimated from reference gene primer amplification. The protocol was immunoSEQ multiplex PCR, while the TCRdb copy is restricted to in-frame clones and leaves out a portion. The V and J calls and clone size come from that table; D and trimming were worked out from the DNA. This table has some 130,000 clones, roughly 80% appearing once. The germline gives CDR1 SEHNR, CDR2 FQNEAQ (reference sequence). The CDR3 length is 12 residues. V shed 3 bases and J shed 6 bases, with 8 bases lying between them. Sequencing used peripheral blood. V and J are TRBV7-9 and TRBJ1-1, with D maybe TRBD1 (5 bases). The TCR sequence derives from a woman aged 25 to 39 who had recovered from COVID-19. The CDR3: CASSFVGAEAFF. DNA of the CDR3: TGTGCCAGCAGCTTCGTAGGGGCTGAAGCTTTCTTT.